The 22 T cell receptor beta chains given below trace back to one sample, sequenced in a study of blood T cells in healthy people across ages. Using a J-beta primer mix together with a sample-barcoded 5' primer, a second PCR was run for about 7 to 12 cycles. TCRdb itself ran the 5' RACE reads through MiXCR, one entry per CDR3 protein. The sample holds 1.2 million to 1.5 million distinct CDR3 sequences, roughly 60% seen once. Source material: blood. The source of these receptors is a young man in good health.

This clonotype was recorded a few times. V usage is TRBV7-2 and J usage is TRBJ2-4; 9 nucleotides align to TRBD1. The J call may be wrong; the DNA end is better matched by TRBJ2-5. Per the germline V gene, CDR1 is SGHTA and CDR2 is FQGNSA. The CDR3 is 14 amino acids. CDR3 amino acids: CASSYRGPQETQYF. DNA of the CDR3: TGTGCCAGCAGCTACAGGGGGCCTCAAGAGACCCAGTACTTC.

CDR3 nucleotides: TGTGCCATCAGTGATGCCCCTCCGGAGGGTGAGCAGTACTTC. Residues: CAISDAPPEGEQYF. J is TRBJ2-5 and V is TRBV10-3; maybe TRBD2 (6 bases). Germline-derived CDR1 and CDR2 are ENHRY and SYGVKD. The CDR3 sequence is 14 residues long. Trimming removed 3 bases from V and 11 bases from J, with 19 bases in between.

This sequence joins TRBV28 and TRBJ1-1, with 8 bases aligning to TRBD1. Germline-derived CDR1 and CDR2 are MDHEN and SYDVKM. The V segment lost 3 bases and the J segment 9 bases; nucleotides outside the gene matches: 12. The CDR3 extends over 15 amino acids. The CDR3, as DNA: TGTGCCAGCAGTTTTTCACAGGGGGAATACTCTCAAGCTTTCTTT. It translates to CASSFSQGEYSQAFF.

This rearrangement joins TRBV6-2 or TRBV6-3 to TRBJ2-4; D uncertain. V lost 4 bases to trimming and J lost 6 bases, with 10 bases between them. The V gene's germline CDR1 is MNHEY and CDR2 SVGEGT. This CDR3 spans 13 amino acids. The CDR3 sequence: CASSLQGLNIQYF. The CDR3 coding sequence is TGTGCCAGCAGTTTACAAGGTCTAAACATTCAGTACTTC.

This clonotype occurred a few times. The chain employs TRBV4-1 and TRBJ1-1, with D maybe TRBD1 (5 bases). Trimming left V 2 bases short and J 6 bases short, with 16 bases between. This CDR3 comprises 15 residues. Germline-derived CDR1 and CDR2 are MGHRA and YSYEKL. The CDR3 nucleotides are TGCGCCAGCAGCCAACAGGGAGCCTCAAACGCTGAAGCTTTCTTT. Encoded protein: CASSQQGASNAEAFF.

The CDR3 DNA reads TGTGCCACCAGTGACTGGGACGCTGAAGGGGGGGCCAACGTCCTGACTTTC. Translation gives CATSDWDAEGGANVLTF. The rearrangement joins TRBV24-1 to TRBJ2-6; D is possibly TRBD1 or TRBD2 (5 bases each). CDR3 size: 17 residues. V lost 4 bases and J lost 4, with 16 bases in between. Germline assignment: CDR1 KGHDR and CDR2 SFDVKD.

The rearrangement uses TRBV4-3 and TRBJ1-5; no firm D call. V lost 0 bases and J lost 9, with 18 bases in between. CDR3 length: 16 amino acids. Looked up from germline, CDR1 is LGHNA and CDR2 is YSLEER. CDR3 region: CASSQEWTESARPQHF. The CDR3 DNA follows: TGCGCCAGCAGCCAAGAGTGGACGGAATCCGCACGGCCCCAGCATTTT.

This clonotype has more than one count but fewer than ten. V and J are TRBV29-1 and TRBJ2-7, with 9 nucleotides matching TRBD1. The CDR3 totals 15 residues. CDR1 SQVTM and CDR2 ANQGSEA come from the germline V gene. V was pared by 4 bases and J by 7 bases, with 14 bases of the junction left unmatched. The CDR3 nucleotides are TGCAGCGTTGTGGGGACAGGGCTCTTTGGGGGGGAGCAGTACTTC. Its protein product is CSVVGTGLFGGEQYF.

V usage is TRBV3-1 and J usage is TRBJ2-4, with a weak D call TRBD1 (5 bases). TRBJ2-5 matches the DNA end more closely, so the J call is doubtful. The germline V gene has CDR1 LGHDT and CDR2 YNNKEL (reference sequence). The CDR3 totals 14 residues. CDR3 in DNA: TGTGCCAGCAGCCCCCTCAAGGGGCCGCGGACCCAGTACTTC. Translation gives CASSPLKGPRTQYF.

The chain recombines TRBV14 with TRBJ2-5; 9 bases match TRBD2. The J call could be wrong; TRBJ2-7 is a better fit for the DNA end. This CDR3 is 13 amino acids long. Germline CDR1 reads SGHDN; CDR2 reads FVKESK. The CDR3 region has the DNA TGTGCCAGCAGCCAAGGGACTAGCGCCGAGCAGTACTTC. This encodes CASSQGTSAEQYF.

This clonotype was detected a few times. The chain recombines TRBV6-5 with TRBJ2-3; D gene ambiguous. Trimming left V 6 bases short and J 3 bases short, with 10 bases between. Looked up from germline, CDR1 is MNHEY and CDR2 is SVGAGI. This CDR3 comprises 13 residues. CDR3 residues: CASRRDKTDTQYF. CDR3 bases: TGTGCCAGCAGGAGAGACAAAACAGATACGCAGTATTTT.

This clonotype has just a few counts. The CDR3 sequence: CAISEGLVRRIGYEQYF. In DNA, the CDR3 is TGTGCCATCAGTGAAGGACTAGTCAGGCGTATCGGCTACGAGCAGTACTTC. V gene TRBV10-3 combines with J gene TRBJ2-7; TRBD2 matches at 7 bases. CDR3 length: 17 residues. Unmatched junction bases numbered 14, after V lost 3 bases and J lost 3 bases. CDR1 is ENHRY and CDR2 is SYGVKD in the germline V gene.

The J gene is TRBJ1-6, the V gene TRBV12-3 or TRBV12-4; D perhaps matches TRBD1 (5 bases). V was pared by 6 bases and J by 4 bases, with 10 bases between. CDR3 length: 14 residues. As DNA, the CDR3 is TGTGCCAGCAGAGCACAGGCTTATAATTCACCCCTCCACTTT. Its protein product is CASRAQAYNSPLHF.

The chain is built from TRBV20-1 and TRBJ2-5, with TRBD2 identical over 8 bases. The CDR3 extends over 17 amino acids. Germline V gives CDR1 DFQATT, CDR2 SNEGSKA (reference sequence). Germline trimming cut 5 bases from V and 1 base from J; bases unmatched to any gene: 15. The CDR3 DNA reads as TGCAGTGCTTTACCGAAGCATACACTAGCGGTCCAAGAGACCCAGTACTTC. It specifies CSALPKHTLAVQETQYF.

V and J are TRBV29-1 and TRBJ2-1; 9 positions match TRBD2. With 5 bases clipped from V and 13 bases from J, the junction kept 15 bases outside the gene matches. Germline V CDR1 and CDR2: SQVTM, ANQGSEA. There are 14 residues in the CDR3. CDR3 nucleotides: TGCAGCGTTCTGTCAGCGGGGGGTAGAGAGACCCAGTTCTTC. Residues: CSVLSAGGRETQFF.

The gene calls are TRBV6-5 and TRBJ1-1; D unresolved. The V end was cut by 0 bases, the J end by 5 bases, with 10 bases between. The length of the CDR3 is 14 residues. Germline-derived CDR1 and CDR2 are MNHEY and SVGAGI. The DNA of the CDR3 is TGTGCCAGCAGTTACTCGCGGGCGGAGACTGAAGCTTTCTTT. The encoded protein is CASSYSRAETEAFF.

This clonotype was detected only a few times. The V call is TRBV4-3, the J call TRBJ1-2, with D possibly matching TRBD1 (6 bases). CDR1 and CDR2 from the germline V gene are LGHNA and YSLEER. V was pared by 0 bases and J by 4 bases, with 12 bases between. This CDR3 region has 15 residues. The CDR3 here is CASSQDRQAGYGYTF. In nucleotides, the CDR3 is TGCGCCAGCAGCCAAGATAGACAGGCGGGCTATGGCTACACCTTC.

This clonotype was observed a few times. This chain joins TRBV4-1 and TRBJ2-5; D is ambiguous. Germline assignment: CDR1 MGHRA and CDR2 YSYEKL. This CDR3 contains 16 residues. The V end lost 0 bases, the J end lost 0 bases, and 11 bases lay between the germline ends. For the CDR3, the DNA is TGCGCCAGCAGCCAAGAAACGGGCAACTACCAAGAGACCCAGTACTTC. Translation: CASSQETGNYQETQYF.

V usage is TRBV30 and J usage is TRBJ1-2; D remains unclear. The CDR3 spans 11 residues. V was pared by 8 bases and J by 4 bases, with 11 bases between. The V gene's germline CDR1 is GTSNPN and CDR2 SVGIG (reference sequence). DNA for the CDR3: TGTGCCGGTGGACTCAGCTATGGCTACACCTTC. This gives the protein CAGGLSYGYTF.

The chain joins TRBV20-1 to TRBJ1-1; D is ambiguous. In germline, CDR1 is DFQATT, CDR2 SNEGSKA (reference sequence). Trimming took 6 bases from V and 2 from J, leaving 10 bases between them. The CDR3 is 12 residues long. In DNA, the CDR3 is TGCAGTGCGGGTCCCGATAACACTGAAGCTTTCTTT. This translates into CSAGPDNTEAFF.

A note on this clonotype: This may be a read error, as it is one base from a much larger clone. This rearrangement joins TRBV20-1 to TRBJ2-7, with D possibly being TRBD2 (5 bases). CDR1 DFQATT and CDR2 SNEGSKA come from the germline V gene (reference sequence). The V end lost 4 bases, the J end lost 9 bases, and 19 bases lay between the germline ends. This CDR3 has 13 amino acids. The CDR3 region is CSANPGSDLAQYF. CDR3 in DNA: TGCAGTGCTAATCCGGGGTCGGACCTCGCGCAGTACTTC.

This clonotype was detected only a few times. The chain is built from TRBV4-3 and TRBJ2-1; D is ambiguous. Trimming shortened V by 3 bases and J by 8 bases, and 14 bases separated the two germline ends. Germline CDR1 LGHNA, CDR2 YSLEER. The CDR3 has 14 residues. CDR3 bases: TGCGCCAGCAGCCAGACCTACTGGGTTTATGAGCAGTTCTTC. Its protein is CASSQTYWVYEQFF.